The 27 T cell receptor beta chains below were found in one sample sequenced in a study of monozygotic twins with inflammatory bowel disease. TCRdb processed the 5' RACE reads again and assigns one entry to each CDR3 protein, with no DNA. The sample totals about 380,000 distinct CDR3 sequences. The sample was blood. These receptors were obtained from a human donor with ulcerative colitis or Crohn's disease, or a healthy co-twin of an affected twin (not recorded which).

V is TRBV7-6 and J is TRBJ2-7; TCRdb proposes TRBD1, but this gene call is untestable without DNA. Germline lookup yields CDR1 SGHVS and CDR2 FNYEAQ. This CDR3 contains 16 residues. Here the CDR3 reads CASSLALGVEAYEQYF.

The chain links TRBV4-3 to TRBJ1-4; TCRdb's D call, TRBD1, is unchecked because there is no DNA. The CDR3 totals 15 residues. CDR1 LGHNA and CDR2 YSLEER come from the germline V gene. The CDR3 is CASSQETASGGKLFF.

V usage is TRBV3-1 and J usage is TRBJ2-1; the D call from TCRdb, TRBD2, cannot be confirmed without DNA. Germline V gene sequence: CDR1 LGHDT, CDR2 YNNKEL (reference sequence). The CDR3 sequence is 15 residues long. The CDR3 loop reads CASRRGLAGLYEQFF.

The rearrangement links TRBV20-1 to TRBJ2-3; as DNA is missing, the TRBD2 call by TCRdb cannot be tested. CDR1 DFQATT and CDR2 SNEGSKA come from the germline V gene (reference sequence). The CDR3 extends over 11 amino acids. The CDR3 sequence is CSAASGGIQYF.

The J gene is TRBJ1-1, the V gene TRBV4-1; without DNA, the TCRdb call of TRBD1 cannot be checked. The germline V gene encodes CDR1 MGHRA and CDR2 YSYEKL. The CDR3 length is 16 residues. CDR3 sequence: CASSPSGGWLGTEAFF.

The chain recombines TRBV4-2 with TRBJ2-7; TCRdb's D call of TRBD2 is untestable without DNA. This CDR3 spans 17 amino acids. Germline assignment: CDR1 LGHNA and CDR2 YNFKEQ. CDR3 sequence reads: CASSPGLAGVYSYEQYF.

The chain combines TRBV2 with TRBJ2-1; TCRdb outputs TRBD2, but without DNA this stays unchecked. The CDR3 consists of 15 residues. Germline lookup yields CDR1 SNHLY and CDR2 FYNNEI. CDR3 residues: CASSEQAPASHEQFF.

The V gene is TRBV5-1, the J gene TRBJ2-7; TCRdb returns TRBD1, unconfirmable since there is no DNA. The CDR3 is 15 amino acids. The germline gives CDR1 SGHRS, CDR2 YFSETQ. The CDR3 loop reads CASSSQGAVSYEQYF.

This chain uses TRBV29-1 with TRBJ2-1; TCRdb's D gene call, TRBD1, goes unchecked for lack of DNA. The CDR3 extends over 13 amino acids. CDR1 and CDR2 from the germline V gene are SQVTM and ANQGSEA. CDR3 in amino acids: CSPLWGPGNEQFF.

The rearrangement links TRBV10-3 to TRBJ2-3; without DNA, the TCRdb call of TRBD1 cannot be checked. The germline gives CDR1 ENHRY, CDR2 SYGVKD. The CDR3 runs 17 residues. The CDR3 loop is CAISPGQDLTLTDTQYF.

The chain couples TRBV5-1 to TRBJ2-2; absent DNA, TCRdb's TRBD1 call cannot be checked. This CDR3 is built from 15 residues. Germline V gives CDR1 SGHRS, CDR2 YFSETQ. CDR3 in amino acids: CASSPGTGWTGELFF.

The chain has TRBV5-6 and TRBJ2-7; TCRdb indicates TRBD1, and absent DNA this call remains unverified. The CDR3 covers 17 residues. Germline-derived CDR1 and CDR2 are SGHDT and YYEEEE. CDR3 in amino acids: CASSRGPRGTSTIEQYF.

This chain uses TRBV7-2 with TRBJ2-3; TCRdb lists TRBD2, though no DNA is available to test this call. This CDR3 has 15 residues. CDR1 and CDR2 (germline): SGHTA, FQGNSA. CDR3 sequence: CASTRGIASTDTQYF.

The chain couples TRBV5-1 to TRBJ1-1; TCRdb outputs TRBD1, but without DNA this stays unchecked. The CDR3 extends over 16 amino acids. In germline, CDR1 is SGHRS, CDR2 YFSETQ. CDR3 amino acids: CASSLSPGPADTEAFF.

The chain employs TRBV7-9 and TRBJ2-7; no DNA is available, so the TRBD1 call from TCRdb remains unchecked. The CDR3 length is 14 residues. The germline CDR1 and CDR2 sequences are SEHNR and FQNEAQ (reference sequence). This CDR3 is CASSLVTGGYEQYF.

V and J are TRBV7-2 and TRBJ2-5; TCRdb outputs TRBD1, but without DNA this stays unchecked. Germline CDR1 reads SGHTA; CDR2 reads FQGNSA. CDR3 length: 16 residues. This CDR3 is CASSLVPGGREKTQYF.

The gene calls are TRBV2 and TRBJ2-3; TCRdb's assignment of TRBD1 cannot be checked, as there is no DNA. CDR1 and CDR2 (germline): SNHLY, FYNNEI. The CDR3 extends over 17 amino acids. The CDR3 sequence: CASSLGQEISSTDTQYF.

The chain combines TRBV6-5 with TRBJ1-2; absent DNA, TCRdb's TRBD1 call cannot be checked. The CDR3 extends over 14 amino acids. Looked up from germline, CDR1 is MNHEY and CDR2 is SVGAGI. The CDR3 loop is CASSYSATGLGYTF.

The chain links TRBV20-1 to TRBJ1-1; the TRBD1 assignment by TCRdb is unverifiable without DNA. CDR3 size: 14 residues. Germline V CDR1 and CDR2: DFQATT, SNEGSKA (reference sequence). The CDR3 loop is CSAQNNPWDTEAFF.

The chain uses TRBV12-3 or TRBV12-4 and TRBJ2-7; there is no DNA to check the TCRdb D call of TRBD1. The CDR3 is 14 amino acids. CDR3 protein: CASSSRDRVYEQYF.

The chain joins TRBV6-2 or TRBV6-3 to TRBJ1-2. Germline CDR1 MNHEY, CDR2 SVGEGT. This CDR3 region has 14 residues. This CDR3 is CASSYGQTYYGYTF.

J is TRBJ2-2 and V is TRBV4-3; the TRBD1 assignment by TCRdb is unverifiable without DNA. The CDR3 covers 17 residues. Per germline, CDR1 LGHNA and CDR2 YSLEER. This CDR3 is CASSPGFGGRNTGELFF.

This rearrangement joins TRBV6-1 to TRBJ1-2; the D call from TCRdb, TRBD1, cannot be confirmed without DNA. CDR3 length: 16 residues. The germline V gene encodes CDR1 MNHNS and CDR2 SASEGT. CDR3 residues: CASMGQGLGFIYGYTF.

The chain links TRBV6-2 or TRBV6-3 to TRBJ2-1. The V gene's germline CDR1 is MNHEY and CDR2 SVGEGT. The CDR3 is 11 residues long. The CDR3 sequence: CASSNYNEQFF.

The chain has TRBV20-1 and TRBJ2-4; the D call of TRBD1 rests on TCRdb alone, since no DNA is present to check it. This CDR3 is 12 amino acids long. CDR1 is DFQATT, CDR2 SNEGSKA, per germline (reference sequence). The CDR3 loop reads CSPRAARDIQYF.

The rearrangement joins TRBV24-1 to TRBJ2-7; TCRdb gives TRBD1 as the D gene, but with no DNA this cannot be confirmed. The CDR3 is made up of 15 amino acids. Per the germline V gene, CDR1 is KGHDR and CDR2 is SFDVKD. The chain's CDR3 is CATSDSGTDIYEQYF.

V and J are TRBV9 and TRBJ2-7; the D call from TCRdb, TRBD1, cannot be confirmed without DNA. The germline CDR1 and CDR2 sequences are SGDLS and YYNGEE. The CDR3 is 15 amino acids. The CDR3 loop is CASSVGPGQSYEQYF.